This TCR beta chain was captured by sequencing in a study of human T cells and chemical hapten exposure. Study-level background: How much TCR each sample yielded varied, mostly because pooled library volumes differed slightly.

In this sample, this clonotype turned up a few times. Time point described: pre-sensitization, week 0. Treatment given: therapeutic diphenylcyclopropenone sensitization with weekly scalp DPC. The donor pool consisted of alopecia patients aged 18 to 70 years, considered suitable for DPC. The germline gives CDR1 SEHNR, CDR2 FQNEAQ (reference sequence). The CDR3 sequence is 12 residues long. V shed 5 bases and J 8 bases; nucleotides not matched to a gene: 5. TCRdb reprocessed the RACE reads via MiXCR and lists one record per CDR3 protein. The table records roughly 380,000 distinct CDR3 sequences, approximately 5.1% of them present only once.

The starting material was whole blood, obtained in connection with sensitization to the hapten diphenylcyclopropenone (DPC). The TCR sequence derives from a woman in her forties or fifties with alopecia areata. Some clones in this sample may be carry-over from other donors' samples. This sequence joins TRBV7-9 and TRBJ1-1; 7 nucleotides line up with TRBD1. DNA of the CDR3: TGTGCCAGCAGCCACGGGACAGTCGAAGCTTTCTTT. As protein: CASSHGTVEAFF.